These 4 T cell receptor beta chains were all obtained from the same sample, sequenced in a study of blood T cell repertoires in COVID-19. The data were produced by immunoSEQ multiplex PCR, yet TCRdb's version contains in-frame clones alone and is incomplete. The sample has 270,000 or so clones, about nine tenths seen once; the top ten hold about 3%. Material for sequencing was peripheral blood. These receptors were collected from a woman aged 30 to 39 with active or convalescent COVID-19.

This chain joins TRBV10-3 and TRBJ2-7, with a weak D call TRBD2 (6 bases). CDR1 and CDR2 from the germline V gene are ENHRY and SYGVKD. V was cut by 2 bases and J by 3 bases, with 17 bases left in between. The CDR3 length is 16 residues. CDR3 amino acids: CAISELEGPAFYEQYF. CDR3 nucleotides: TGTGCCATCAGTGAGCTGGAGGGTCCGGCGTTCTACGAGCAGTACTTC.

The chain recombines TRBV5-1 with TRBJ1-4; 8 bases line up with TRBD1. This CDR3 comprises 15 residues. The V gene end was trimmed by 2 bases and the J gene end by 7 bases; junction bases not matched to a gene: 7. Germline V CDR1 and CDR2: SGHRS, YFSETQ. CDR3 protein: CASSFGRGHVEKLFF. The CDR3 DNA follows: TGCGCCAGCAGCTTCGGCAGGGGGCACGTTGAAAAACTGTTTTTT.

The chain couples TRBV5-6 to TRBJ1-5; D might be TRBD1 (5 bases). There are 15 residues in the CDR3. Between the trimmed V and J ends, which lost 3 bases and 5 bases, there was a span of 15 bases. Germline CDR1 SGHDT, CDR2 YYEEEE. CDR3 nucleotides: TGTGCCAGCAGCTCAAATCAGGGAAGGGATCAGCCCCAGCATTTT. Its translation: CASSSNQGRDQPQHF.

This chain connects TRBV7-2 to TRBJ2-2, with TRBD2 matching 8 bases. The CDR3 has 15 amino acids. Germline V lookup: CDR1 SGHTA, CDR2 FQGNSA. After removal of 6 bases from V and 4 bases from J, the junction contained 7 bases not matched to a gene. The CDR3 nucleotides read TGTGCCAGCAGTTCCCGCGCGGGGGGCACCGGGGAGCTGTTTTTT. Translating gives CASSSRAGGTGELFF.